This T cell receptor beta chain originates from a study of cytotoxic CD8 clonotypes in ibrutinib-treated CLL. Overall study context: The average sample held roughly 250,000 productive templates and 85,000 to 100,000 productive rearrangements.

Whole-study findings and limits: Clonality increased at ibrutinib response, then returned toward baseline at progression. Exceeding age-matched healthy donors, baseline clonality also tracked the counts of circulating CD8+ T cells.

CDR3 length: 17 residues. Germline V lookup: CDR1 MGHRA, CDR2 YSYEKL. Trimming took 3 bases from V and 0 from J, leaving 12 bases between them. Turning to this clone: Its antigen is not known.

With sequencing, the targeted depth ranged from 1 in 200,000 to 1 in 1 million T cells. Assay used: immunoSEQ multiplex PCR; TCRdb lists only in-frame clones, some missing. Of more than 25,000 clones in the sample, about 80% are singletons; the top ten hold 45% to 65%. The sequence came from a human donor with chronic lymphocytic leukemia. The sequencing here drew on PBMCs, taken after 36 months of ibrutinib treatment. J is TRBJ1-6 and V is TRBV4-1; maybe TRBD1 (5 bases). CDR3 region: CASSQQGAGSYNSPLHF. The CDR3 coding sequence is TGCGCCAGCAGCCAGCAGGGTGCGGGCTCCTATAATTCACCCCTCCACTTT.